This entry describes one T cell receptor beta chain. The antigen is undetermined. This entry belongs to a study of graft-versus-host responses after intestinal transplantation. Whole-study context: Recipients underwent multivisceral, liver-intestinal, or isolated intestinal transplants. After anti-thymocyte globulin induction, recipients took tacrolimus and steroids for three to four years. Study results and limitations: Allografts carried high graft-versus-host to host-versus-graft clonal ratios in patients having graft-donor T cell macrochimerism. Analysis identified GvH clones in recipient marrow, with some appearing first in ileum or blood.

TCRdb's copy holds only in-frame clones and misses some; the assay was immunoSEQ multiplex PCR. The sample has tens of thousands of clones, more than 80% seen once; the top ten hold less than 6%. The CDR3 runs to 13 residues. Trimming took 0 bases from V and 6 from J, leaving 7 bases between them. The germline V gene encodes CDR1 SGHNT and CDR2 YYREEE (reference sequence). The TCR sequence derives from a human patient who received an intestinal transplant, so some T cells may come from the graft donor. This chain joins TRBV5-4 and TRBJ2-1; D gene ambiguous. Specimen: PBMCs, collected roughly 680 days after intestinal transplant. The CDR3 DNA is TGTGCCAGCAGCTTGGCCGGTAGCAATGAGCAGTTCTTC. Translated: CASSLAGSNEQFF.